The next 21 T cell receptor beta chains were all read from a single sample in a study of cytomegalovirus exposure and HLA in healthy donors (TCRdb year 2017). The library was made by the immunoSEQ multiplex PCR assay. For the multiplex PCR, a mixture combining 60 forward primers for TCR Vbeta segments and 13 reverse primers for TCR Jbeta segments was used. Entries here come from immuneACCESS through TCRdb and include only in-frame sequences with V and J called. Some clones fail to appear in such tables; in the studies checked, an unresolved V gene covers under half of the shortfall, and the cause of the remainder is unknown. The sample profile shows 150,000 to 200,000 clones; about 83% of them were found once. 4.5% to 7.5% of the sample comes from the top ten. Sequenced input: PBMCs. These receptors originate from a woman aged 25 to 39 in good health and CMV-seropositive.

CDR3 coding DNA: TGCAGCGCAGGGACAGGGAAATCCTACGAGCAGTACTTC. This gives the protein CSAGTGKSYEQYF. The rearrangement joins TRBV29-1 to TRBJ2-7; 9 nucleotides align to TRBD1. With 7 bases clipped from V and 1 base from J, the junction kept 5 bases outside the gene matches. CDR1 is SQVTM, CDR2 ANQGSEA, per germline. The length of the CDR3 is 13 residues.

This chain connects TRBV7-2 to TRBJ2-2; 10 bases are a match to TRBD2. Germline trimming cut 6 bases from V and 3 bases from J; bases unmatched to any gene: 4. Germline V gene sequence: CDR1 SGHTA, CDR2 FQGNSA. The CDR3 spans 15 residues. CDR3 residues: CASRLAGVYTGELFF. The CDR3 nucleotides are TGTGCCAGCAGGCTAGCGGGGGTTTACACCGGGGAGCTGTTTTTT.

The chain joins TRBV5-1 to TRBJ1-4; 10 bases line up with TRBD1. The CDR3 is 14 amino acids. Germline trimming cut 4 bases from V and 8 bases from J; bases unmatched to any gene: 5. Germline CDR1 reads SGHRS; CDR2 reads YFSETQ. The CDR3 is CASSPTGGLEKLFF. CDR3 DNA sequence: TGCGCCAGCAGCCCGACAGGGGGCTTAGAAAAACTGTTTTTT.

The chain recombines TRBV11-2 with TRBJ2-2; a weak D match, TRBD2 (6 bases). The germline V gene has CDR1 SGHAT and CDR2 FQNNGV. This CDR3 is 16 amino acids long. Trimming removed 7 bases at V and 1 base at J, with 16 bases between. This CDR3 reads CASKIYGGMNTGELFF. The CDR3, as DNA: TGTGCCAGCAAAATCTATGGCGGGATGAACACCGGGGAGCTGTTTTTT.

This chain links TRBV6-1 with TRBJ1-5; no clear D gene. CDR1 is MNHNS and CDR2 is SASEGT in the germline V gene. V was cut by 3 bases and J by 4 bases, with 16 bases left in between. This CDR3 is built from 16 residues. The DNA for the CDR3 is TGTGCCAGCAGTGAGGCTTTTTGGTCCGGGAATCAGCCCCAGCATTTT. This translates into CASSEAFWSGNQPQHF.

In its sample, this clone was seen once. The chain couples TRBV4-1 to TRBJ1-6; D is undetermined. Germline V gives CDR1 MGHRA, CDR2 YSYEKL. This CDR3 contains 13 residues. V gave up 8 bases and J gave up 6 bases, with 11 bases separating them. This CDR3 is CASEVFLNSPLHF. The CDR3 coding sequence is TGCGCCAGCGAGGTTTTTCTTAATTCACCCCTCCACTTT.

V and J are TRBV15 and TRBJ2-3; perhaps TRBD1 as D (6 bases). The ends were cut back, 1 base at V and 2 bases at J, with 13 bases in the middle. The CDR3 runs 16 residues. Germline CDR1 and CDR2: LNHNV and YYDKDF (reference sequence). The DNA of the CDR3 is TGTGCCACCAGCAGAGCTCGGCAGGGGACCACAGATACGCAGTATTTT. It yields the protein CATSRARQGTTDTQYF.

The CDR3 reads CASTPGSWGTEAFF. The CDR3 DNA reads TGTGCCAGTACCCCGGGATCATGGGGCACTGAAGCTTTCTTT. This chain links TRBV19 with TRBJ1-1; D gene ambiguous. The CDR3 sequence is 14 residues long. CDR1 and CDR2 (germline): LNHDA, SQIVND (reference sequence). Trimming removed 7 bases at V and 4 bases at J, with 16 bases between. Filled out from reference TRBV19 and TRBJ1-1, the complete variable domain reads DGGITQSPKYLFRKEGQNVTLSCEQNLNHDAMYWYRQDPGQGLRLIYYSQIVNDFQKGDIAEGYSVSREKKESFPLTVTSAQKNPTAFYLCASTPGSWGTEAFFGQGTRLTVV.

This clone was seen just once. The same CDR3 is also encoded by other DNA sequences in this sample. The rearrangement uses TRBV27 and TRBJ2-7; tentatively, D is TRBD1 (5 bases). V was pared by 6 bases and J by 2 bases, with 17 bases between. CDR3 length equals 15 residues. In germline, CDR1 is MNHEY, CDR2 SMNVEV (reference sequence). The CDR3 loop is CASRSRASYTYEQYF. CDR3 DNA sequence: TGTGCCAGCAGGAGCAGGGCTTCGTACACCTACGAGCAGTACTTC.

This clone was detected a few times. The genes are TRBV19 and TRBJ1-1; D call uncertain. CDR3 size: 12 residues. Germline V gives CDR1 LNHDA, CDR2 SQIVND (reference sequence). The V and J ends lost 3 bases and 9 bases respectively, with 11 bases between them. The chain's CDR3 is CASSILVGKAFF. The CDR3 DNA reads as TGTGCCAGTAGTATCTTAGTCGGGAAAGCTTTCTTT.

As for this clone: The sample holds other DNA sequences that translate to the same CDR3. The genes are TRBV28 and TRBJ2-7; D is unclear. Per the germline V gene, CDR1 is MDHEN and CDR2 is SYDVKM. Trimming cost V 5 bases and J 10 bases, with 24 bases left between them. The CDR3 is made up of 15 amino acids. CDR3 DNA: TGTGCCAGCAGTCCCACCCGTCGCAGGCAAGGCGAACAGTACTTC. Translation gives CASSPTRRRQGEQYF.

The chain recombines TRBV28 with TRBJ1-2, with D tentatively TRBD1 (5 bases). The V end lost 3 bases, the J end lost 1 base, and 9 bases lay between the germline ends. Looked up from germline, CDR1 is MDHEN and CDR2 is SYDVKM. The CDR3 runs 14 residues. CDR3 amino acids: CASSFRGFNYGYTF. Written as DNA, the CDR3 is TGTGCCAGCAGTTTCCGGGGGTTTAACTATGGCTACACCTTC.

The gene calls are TRBV28 and TRBJ1-5; D call uncertain. Germline assignment: CDR1 MDHEN and CDR2 SYDVKM. V was pared by 6 bases and J by 5 bases, with 5 bases between. The CDR3 contains 11 residues. CDR3 sequence reads: CASRSDQPQHF. For the CDR3, the DNA is TGTGCCAGCAGGTCAGATCAGCCCCAGCATTTT.

The chain combines TRBV5-1 with TRBJ1-2, with TRBD1 matching 7 bases. The J segment lost 7 bases and the V segment lost 3 bases, leaving 6 bases of the junction unmatched. CDR1 is SGHRS and CDR2 is YFSETQ in the germline V gene. The CDR3 is made up of 13 amino acids. The CDR3 loop is CASSSTGVTGYTF. As DNA, the CDR3 is TGCGCCAGCAGCTCCACAGGGGTTACTGGCTACACCTTC.

The genes are TRBV9 and TRBJ2-1, with 10 bases that match TRBD2. V gave up 1 base and J gave up 9 bases; unmatched junction bases: 4. The CDR3 spans 14 residues. Germline CDR1 SGDLS, CDR2 YYNGEE. The CDR3: CASSVLAGVSEQFF. The CDR3 nucleotides read TGTGCCAGCAGCGTACTAGCGGGGGTCTCTGAGCAGTTCTTC. Supplemented by reference TRBV9 and TRBJ2-1, the full variable domain reads DSGVTQTPKHLITATGQRVTLRCSPRSGDLSVYWYQQSLDQGLQFLIQYYNGEERAKGNILERFSAQQFPDLHSELNLSSLELGDSALYFCASSVLAGVSEQFFGPGTRLTVL.

V is TRBV6-5 and J is TRBJ1-5, with D perhaps TRBD1 (5 bases). The V end was cut by 6 bases, the J end by 2 bases, with 14 bases between. CDR1 and CDR2 from the germline V gene are MNHEY and SVGAGI. This CDR3 contains 15 residues. DNA for the CDR3: TGTGCCAGCAGGAGGGAGGGGAGCGGCAATCAGCCCCAGCATTTT. As protein: CASRREGSGNQPQHF.

Only one count was recorded for this clone. The chain joins TRBV28 to TRBJ2-7, with TRBD2 identical over 9 bases. The CDR3 consists of 17 residues. Unmatched junction bases numbered 12, after V lost 2 bases and J lost 4 bases. Germline V lookup: CDR1 MDHEN, CDR2 SYDVKM. The CDR3 sequence: CASSLIRLAGLRYEQYF. CDR3 in DNA: TGTGCCAGCAGTTTAATTAGGCTAGCGGGACTCAGGTACGAGCAGTACTTC.

This rearrangement joins TRBV27 to TRBJ2-3, with 12 bases that match TRBD2. Trimming removed 8 bases from V and 5 bases from J; junction bases left unmatched: 14. The germline CDR1 and CDR2 sequences are MNHEY and SMNVEV (reference sequence). This CDR3 spans 17 amino acids. This chain's CDR3 is CASQRASPGLAGDTQYF. CDR3 coding DNA: TGTGCCAGCCAAAGAGCCTCACCGGGACTAGCGGGAGATACGCAGTATTTT.

The chain uses TRBV6-5 and TRBJ1-1; 7 nucleotides align to TRBD1. The trim removed 6 bases at V and 3 bases at J, leaving 7 bases unmatched. The length of the CDR3 is 14 residues. The germline gives CDR1 MNHEY, CDR2 SVGAGI. CDR3 nucleotide sequence: TGTGCCAGCAGAGAACAGGGGCCTTACACTGAAGCTTTCTTT. Residues: CASREQGPYTEAFF.

The chain employs TRBV29-1 and TRBJ1-3, with D unclear. The V gene's germline CDR1 is SQVTM and CDR2 ANQGSEA. This CDR3 contains 14 residues. V lost 6 bases and J 0 bases, leaving 12 bases between the germline ends. The CDR3 sequence is CSVAWAGSGNTIYF. The DNA of the CDR3 is TGCAGCGTCGCCTGGGCCGGCTCTGGAAACACCATATATTTT. The complete variable domain, with remaining parts taken from reference TRBV29-1 and TRBJ1-3, reads SAVISQKPSRDICQRGTSLTIQCQVDSQVTMMFWYRQQPGQSLTLIATANQGSEATYESGFVIDKFPISRPNLTFSTLTVSNMSPEDSSIYLCSVAWAGSGNTIYFGEGSWLTVV.

The rearrangement joins TRBV6-4 to TRBJ1-1; D ambiguous. This CDR3 is built from 13 residues. Germline CDR1 is MRHNA and CDR2 is SNTAGT. The V gene lost 6 bases and the J gene lost 0 bases, with 8 bases spanning the gap. Here the CDR3 DNA reads TGTGCCAGCAGGGCACAGATGAACACTGAAGCTTTCTTT. Translated, it gives CASRAQMNTEAFF.